These 21 T cell receptor beta chains originate from one sample sequenced in a study of T-cell reconstitution after alpha-beta-depleted transplantation in children. Preparing the TCRbeta library involved the use of unique molecular identifiers. TCRdb itself ran the PCR reads through MiXCR, one entry per CDR3 protein. The sample contains hundreds of thousands of distinct CDR3 sequences, roughly 15% of which appear only once. Material: PBMCs, mostly from graft donor cells, obtained 360 days after TCRalphabeta/CD19-depleted stem cell transplant. The source of these receptors is a male patient aged 10-17 years who had a stem cell transplant for acute lymphoblastic leukemia, so the T cells may come from the graft donor.

The rearrangement uses TRBV20-1 and TRBJ2-7; the D gene is possibly TRBD1 (6 bases). The CDR3 spans 13 residues. CDR1 is DFQATT and CDR2 is SNEGSKA in the germline V gene (reference sequence). Trimming shortened V by 1 base and J by 2 bases, and 9 bases separated the two germline ends. This CDR3 reads CSARGGTTYEQYF. CDR3 DNA: TGCAGTGCTAGAGGGGGGACAACCTACGAGCAGTACTTC.

This clonotype was counted between two and nine times. CDR3 residues: CASSQAGGGGYTF. The CDR3 coding sequence is TGCGCCAGCAGCCAGGCAGGGGGCGGTGGCTACACCTTC. This chain joins TRBV4-1 and TRBJ1-2; 8 bases line up with TRBD1. The junction had 4 bases not matched to a gene; V was cut back by 3 bases and J by 7 bases. Germline loops: CDR1 MGHRA, CDR2 YSYEKL. This CDR3 has 13 residues.

This clonotype has just a few counts. The rearrangement links TRBV7-3 to TRBJ1-2, with 8 bases lining up with TRBD1. This CDR3 contains 18 residues. Per the germline V gene, CDR1 is SGHTA and CDR2 is FQGTGA. J lost 2 bases, V lost 0 bases, and 11 bases had no gene match. CDR3 protein: CASSLTPGGDLENYGYTF. As DNA, the CDR3 is TGTGCCAGCAGCTTAACACCAGGGGGCGATTTGGAAAACTATGGCTACACCTTC.

The chain has TRBV28 and TRBJ1-3; D not resolved. V was pared by 0 bases and J by 2 bases, with 11 bases between. The CDR3 consists of 16 residues. The V gene's germline CDR1 is MDHEN and CDR2 SYDVKM. DNA for the CDR3: TGTGCCAGCAGTTTATGGGACGGAAAAACTGGAAACACCATATATTTT. This sequence encodes CASSLWDGKTGNTIYF.

This clonotype turned up a few times. The rearrangement links TRBV7-2 to TRBJ2-7; possible D gene TRBD2, 5 bases. V gave up 6 bases and J gave up 3 bases, with 15 bases separating them. The CDR3 runs 14 residues. Germline V CDR1 and CDR2: SGHTA, FQGNSA. The CDR3 reads CASRLREALYEQYF. In DNA, the CDR3 is TGTGCCAGCAGGCTGAGGGAAGCCCTCTACGAGCAGTACTTC.

The chain employs TRBV5-1 and TRBJ2-7; possibly TRBD1 for D (6 bases). Germline CDR1 reads SGHRS; CDR2 reads YFSETQ. This CDR3 comprises 18 residues. V lost 1 base, J lost 2 bases, and 22 bases lay in between. CDR3 nucleotide sequence: TGCGCCAGCAGCTTGCAACCCCAACCTGGTACAGGGCCCTACGAGCAGTACTTC. Residues: CASSLQPQPGTGPYEQYF.

The rearrangement uses TRBV4-2 and TRBJ2-2, with D possibly TRBD2 on 5 matching bases. The V gene's germline CDR1 is LGHNA and CDR2 YNFKEQ. This CDR3 spans 16 amino acids. The V end was cut by 2 bases, the J end by 8 bases, with 18 bases between. The CDR3 nucleotides are TGTGCCAGCAGCCAACTCCCTCAGCAACAGCGGGGGGAGCTGTTTTTT. Its translation is CASSQLPQQQRGELFF.

As concerns this clonotype: One end of the junction does not line up with germline, which may come from a read error. The rearrangement joins TRBV11-2 to TRBJ1-2; no definite D call. Germline V gene lookup returns CDR1 SGHAT and CDR2 FQNNGV. The CDR3 totals 15 residues. This CDR3 reads CASSLTGSGTYDYTF. CDR3 coding DNA: TGTGCCAGCAGCTTAACGGGCTCGGGTACCTATGACTACACCTTC.

This clonotype was detected only a few times. V is TRBV29-1 and J is TRBJ2-2; 7 bases align to TRBD2. The CDR3 is 13 amino acids. V dropped 7 bases and J dropped 1; count of bases not matched to a gene: 3. The germline V gene encodes CDR1 SQVTM and CDR2 ANQGSEA. The CDR3 bases are TGCAGCGGGGGACTACTGAACACCGGGGAGCTGTTTTTT. The encoded protein is CSGGLLNTGELFF.

In this sample, this clonotype turned up a few times. The gene calls are TRBV7-9 and TRBJ1-2; D is perhaps TRBD1 (5 bases). This CDR3 is 15 amino acids long. The germline CDR1 and CDR2 sequences are SEHNR and FQNEAQ (reference sequence). V lost 1 base to trimming and J lost 2 bases, with 11 bases between them. CDR3 sequence (DNA): TGTGCCAGCAGCTTAGTTAAGGGACGCAACTATGGCTACACCTTC. Translating gives CASSLVKGRNYGYTF.

This clonotype has only a few counts. CDR3 coding DNA: TGCAGTGCTAGAGCCCTCGGGGTAGCGGGAAAAGGAAGTGAGCAGTTCTTC. It yields the protein CSARALGVAGKGSEQFF. The chain couples TRBV20-1 to TRBJ2-1; 8 bases are shared with TRBD2. The CDR3 runs to 17 residues. Germline CDR1 reads DFQATT; CDR2 reads SNEGSKA (reference sequence). Trimming cost V 1 base and J 9 bases; bases outside gene matches: 17.

The sample holds many counts of this clonotype. The junction differs from germline at one of its ends, possibly a read error. V gene TRBV5-1 combines with J gene TRBJ2-7; the D is unclear. The CDR3 length is 11 residues. CDR1 is SGHRS, CDR2 YFSETQ, per germline. The CDR3, as DNA: TGTGCCAGCAGCTCTGCCTACGAGCAGTACTTC. As protein: CASSSAYEQYF.

This clonotype came up a few times. The V call is TRBV11-2, the J call TRBJ2-2, with 10 bases that match TRBD1. Trimming took 5 bases from V and 6 from J; bases not matched to a gene: 3. Germline CDR1 is SGHAT and CDR2 is FQNNGV. CDR3 size: 14 residues. Here the CDR3 reads CASSAGQGAGELFF. DNA of the CDR3: TGTGCCAGCAGCGCCGGACAGGGGGCCGGGGAGCTGTTTTTT.

The chain has TRBV15 and TRBJ2-1; 12 bases map to TRBD2. The CDR3 contains 15 residues. V shed 6 bases, J shed 7 bases, and the junction held 7 bases outside the gene matches. Germline CDR1 reads LNHNV; CDR2 reads YYDKDF (reference sequence). The DNA of the CDR3 is TGTGCCACCAGGTGGCCTAGCGGGAGGGTTAATGAGCAGTTCTTC. Translating it yields CATRWPSGRVNEQFF.

This clonotype was seen only a few times. This sequence joins TRBV9 and TRBJ2-1, with TRBD2 identical over 11 bases. This CDR3 is 15 amino acids long. Germline lookup yields CDR1 SGDLS and CDR2 YYNGEE. V lost 5 bases to trimming and J lost 8 bases; unmatched junction nucleotides: 9. The chain's CDR3 is CASSPTSGSFHEQFF. DNA of the CDR3: TGTGCCAGCAGTCCTACTAGCGGGAGTTTCCATGAGCAGTTCTTC.

The V and J genes are TRBV4-1 and TRBJ2-7; D call uncertain. V was cut by 3 bases and J by 0 bases, with 15 bases left in between. The CDR3 extends over 16 amino acids. Germline V gene lookup returns CDR1 MGHRA and CDR2 YSYEKL. The CDR3 DNA reads as TGCGCCAGCAGCCACACCGGATGGCCGAGCTCCTACGAGCAGTACTTC. This encodes CASSHTGWPSSYEQYF.

The chain uses TRBV20-1 and TRBJ2-7; D tentatively fits TRBD1 or TRBD2 (5 bases each). The ends were cut back, 4 bases at V and 7 bases at J, with 8 bases in the middle. CDR1 and CDR2 from the germline V gene are DFQATT and SNEGSKA (reference sequence). CDR3 length equals 10 residues. The CDR3 region has the DNA TGCAGTGCTAAGTGGGGGGAGCAGTACTTC. Its translation is CSAKWGEQYF.

There are a few counts of this clonotype. The chain recombines TRBV11-2 with TRBJ2-1; 9 nucleotides align to TRBD2. V lost 2 bases and J lost 7; bases outside the gene matches: 12. The germline V gene has CDR1 SGHAT and CDR2 FQNNGV. The CDR3 totals 17 residues. The CDR3 DNA reads TGTGCCAGCAGCTTAAGAAGAGTCATAGCGGGGGTAAATGAGCAGTTCTTC. Its translation is CASSLRRVIAGVNEQFF.

This clonotype appeared a few times. The chain couples TRBV6-1 to TRBJ2-1; 8 bases map to TRBD2. Losses at the gene ends were 6 bases for V and 7 bases for J; bases not matched to a gene: 11. This CDR3 comprises 15 residues. The germline V gene has CDR1 MNHNS and CDR2 SASEGT. CDR3 region: CASSPPGLVRNEQFF. As DNA, the CDR3 is TGTGCCAGCAGCCCTCCGGGACTAGTTCGGAATGAGCAGTTCTTC.

The gene calls are TRBV6-1 and TRBJ1-1; 7 bases are a match to TRBD1. This CDR3 contains 17 residues. Germline loops: CDR1 MNHNS, CDR2 SASEGT. V gave up 5 bases and J gave up 4 bases; unmatched junction bases: 16. DNA for the CDR3: TGTGCCAGCAGTCTAGCAGGGGGAATCCGCGCCAGCACTGAAGCTTTCTTT. It specifies CASSLAGGIRASTEAFF.

This clonotype was picked up a small number of times. V and J are TRBV12-3 or TRBV12-4 and TRBJ2-1, with TRBD2 identical over 11 bases. V lost 6 bases and J lost 6; bases outside the gene matches: 10. The CDR3 extends over 16 amino acids. The CDR3 loop reads CASSPSRLAGSNEQFF. CDR3 DNA: TGTGCCAGCAGCCCCAGCCGACTAGCGGGAAGCAATGAGCAGTTCTTC.